One and the same sample provided the 23 T cell receptor beta chains below, sequenced in a study of cytomegalovirus exposure and HLA in healthy donors. The PCR used 60 Vbeta and 13 Jbeta primers. Data came from immunoSEQ multiplex PCR; TCRdb stores just in-frame clones and leaves some out. In the table there are under 300,000 clones, roughly 90% of which are singletons. The specimen sequenced was PBMCs. The source is a man aged 40-50 years in good health and CMV-seropositive.

This clone was seen only once. The V gene is TRBV27, the J gene TRBJ2-7; tentative D call: TRBD1 (6 bases). Germline V gene sequence: CDR1 MNHEY, CDR2 SMNVEV (reference sequence). The CDR3 extends over 13 amino acids. V was clipped by 2 bases and J by 3 bases, with 8 bases between them. The CDR3 coding sequence is TGTGCCAGCAGTTTAGGGGGCTACTACGAGCAGTACTTC. Amino acid sequence: CASSLGGYYEQYF.

The chain joins TRBV6-5 to TRBJ1-3; TRBD1 aligns across 7 bases. The J call is in doubt because the DNA end fits TRBJ2-2 better. This CDR3 is built from 15 residues. Germline assignment: CDR1 MNHEY and CDR2 SVGAGI. The CDR3 DNA sequence: TGTGCCAGCAGGCCGGGACAGATAAACACCGGGGAGCTGTTTTTT. Translation: CASRPGQINTGELFF.

The DNA for the CDR3 is TGTGCCAGCAGCTTCACTAGTTACAATGAGCAGTTCTTC. It yields the protein CASSFTSYNEQFF. This chain joins TRBV7-6 and TRBJ2-1; maybe TRBD2 (5 bases). The CDR3 contains 13 residues. V gave up 3 bases and J gave up 4 bases, with 7 bases separating them. Germline V gene sequence: CDR1 SGHVS, CDR2 FNYEAQ. Full variable domain (rest looked up from reference TRBV7-6 and TRBJ2-1): GAGVSQSPRYKVTKRGQDVALRCDPISGHVSLYWYRQALGQGPEFLTYFNYEAQQDKSGLPNDRFSAERPEGSISTLTIQRTEQRDSAMYRCASSFTSYNEQFFGPGTRLTVL.

The chain links TRBV27 to TRBJ2-3, with 11 nucleotides matching TRBD1. The CDR3 length is 14 residues. CDR1 is MNHEY, CDR2 SMNVEV, per germline (reference sequence). V gave up 9 bases and J gave up 1 base; unmatched junction bases: 3. The CDR3, as DNA: TGTGCCAGTAGGGGACAGGGGGGCACAGATACGCAGTATTTT. Translated, it gives CASRGQGGTDTQYF.

This sequence joins TRBV4-1 and TRBJ2-2; perhaps TRBD2 as D (6 bases). This CDR3 comprises 17 residues. CDR1 is MGHRA, CDR2 YSYEKL, per germline. Trimming cost V 1 base and J 0 bases, with 12 bases left between them. CDR3 amino acids: CASSQAIGLSNTGELFF. For the CDR3, the DNA is TGCGCCAGCAGCCAAGCTATCGGACTATCGAACACCGGGGAGCTGTTTTTT.

The chain employs TRBV7-9 and TRBJ2-7; 7 nucleotides agree with TRBD1. V shed 0 bases and J 3 bases; nucleotides not matched to a gene: 5. Germline V gene sequence: CDR1 SEHNR, CDR2 FQNEAQ (reference sequence). The length of the CDR3 is 15 residues. In nucleotides, the CDR3 is TGTGCCAGCAGCTTAGCTGGGGACAGCAGCTACGAGCAGTACTTC. It codes for CASSLAGDSSYEQYF. Together with reference TRBV7-9 and TRBJ2-7, the CDR3 gives the full variable domain: DTGVSQNPRHKITKRGQNVTFRCDPISEHNRLYWYRQTLGQGPEFLTYFQNEAQLEKSRLLSDRFSAERPKGSFSTLEIQRTEQGDSAMYLCASSLAGDSSYEQYFGPGTRLTVT.

The gene calls are TRBV21-1 and TRBJ2-7; whether TRBD1, the table's D call, matches the DNA was not checked. TRBV21-1 is listed as a pseudogene. There are 14 residues in the CDR3. DNA of the CDR3: TGTGCCAGCAGCCACCTAGACAGTGAAGCTGTCCAGTACTTC. It translates to CASSHLDSEAVQYF.

This clone has only a few counts. Compared with germline, one end of the junction differs, possibly owing to a read error. The genes are TRBV5-1 and TRBJ1-4, with 7 bases identical to TRBD1. Looked up from germline, CDR1 is SGHRS and CDR2 is YFSETQ. This CDR3 comprises 14 residues. The chain's CDR3 is CASRLGQTNEKLFF. Here the CDR3 DNA reads TGCGCCAGCAGATTGGGACAGACTAATGAAAAACTGTTTTTT.

The sample holds a few counts of this clone. This chain links TRBV7-3 with TRBJ1-1; D is possibly TRBD1 (6 bases). V lost 2 bases to trimming and J lost 5 bases, with 12 bases between them. CDR1 and CDR2 (germline): SGHTA, FQGTGA. The CDR3 covers 14 residues. The CDR3 spells CASSLQGQGTEAFF. The CDR3 DNA sequence: TGTGCCAGCAGCTTACAGGGGCAGGGGACTGAAGCTTTCTTT.

This chain links TRBV7-2 with TRBJ2-7; 8 bases fit TRBD2. Looked up from germline, CDR1 is SGHTA and CDR2 is FQGNSA. Unmatched junction bases numbered 6, after V lost 4 bases and J lost 1 base. This CDR3 region has 15 residues. CDR3: CASSWASGLSYEQYF. CDR3 sequence (DNA): TGTGCCAGCAGCTGGGCTAGCGGGCTTTCCTACGAGCAGTACTTC.

The chain couples TRBV18 to TRBJ2-2; TRBD2 agrees at 9 bases. Trimming cost V 0 bases and J 4 bases; bases outside gene matches: 3. The CDR3 totals 16 residues. From germline, CDR1 is KGHSH and CDR2 LQKENI. CDR3 in DNA: TGTGCCAGCTCACCACCTAGCGGGAGAACCACCGGGGAGCTGTTTTTT. This encodes CASSPPSGRTTGELFF.

The V gene is TRBV28, the J gene TRBJ2-1; D remains unclear. Germline CDR1 is MDHEN and CDR2 is SYDVKM. The CDR3 is 15 residues long. The germline V and J ends were trimmed by 6 bases and 7 bases, with 19 bases remaining between them. This CDR3 is CASSLVQPSPNEQFF. CDR3 sequence (DNA): TGTGCCAGCAGCCTAGTCCAACCTTCCCCTAATGAGCAGTTCTTC.

The count of this clone is one. The chain employs TRBV27 and TRBJ1-6; 8 bases align to TRBD1. Germline assignment: CDR1 MNHEY and CDR2 SMNVEV (reference sequence). Trimming cost V 3 bases and J 8 bases; bases outside gene matches: 3. The CDR3 has 14 amino acids. Here the CDR3 DNA reads TGTGCCAGCAGTTTTCGACAGGGGTATTCACCCCTCCACTTT. It specifies CASSFRQGYSPLHF.

A remark on this clone: This sample also contains other DNA sequences that code for the same CDR3. The chain joins TRBV28 to TRBJ2-7, with TRBD1 matching over 9 bases. The CDR3 is 13 residues long. CDR1 and CDR2 from the germline V gene are MDHEN and SYDVKM. Trimming removed 5 bases from V and 4 bases from J; junction bases left unmatched: 3. CDR3 sequence reads: CASSRTGAYEQYF. The CDR3 DNA reads as TGTGCCAGCAGTCGGACAGGGGCTTACGAGCAGTACTTC.

This clone appeared once. The chain carries TRBV6-1 and TRBJ1-4, with 9 nucleotides matching TRBD1. Per germline, CDR1 MNHNS and CDR2 SASEGT. The J segment lost 8 bases and the V segment lost 8 bases, leaving 9 bases of the junction unmatched. The CDR3 runs to 14 residues. The DNA of the CDR3 is TGTGCCAGCGGTGGACAGGGGTTCGGGGAAAAACTGTTTTTT. Residues: CASGGQGFGEKLFF.

Points on this clone: This specimen includes other DNA sequences encoding the same CDR3. The rearrangement links TRBV5-1 to TRBJ2-7; 7 bases match TRBD1. The CDR3 is 15 residues long. Germline CDR1 reads SGHRS; CDR2 reads YFSETQ. The V gene end was trimmed by 0 bases and the J gene end by 3 bases; junction bases not matched to a gene: 6. Written as DNA, the CDR3 is TGCGCCAGCAGCTTGGTGCGTCAGGGGGACTACGAGCAGTACTTC. Its translation is CASSLVRQGDYEQYF.

The J gene is TRBJ2-5, the V gene TRBV6-6; 10 nucleotides align to TRBD1. With the DNA end fitting TRBJ2-7 better, the J assignment may be wrong. Germline V gene sequence: CDR1 MNHNY, CDR2 SVGAGI (reference sequence). The CDR3 has 13 residues. CDR3 nucleotides: TGTGCCAGCAGTTATTGGGACAGGGGCGAGCAGTACTTC. Its translation is CASSYWDRGEQYF.

The genes are TRBV2 and TRBJ2-7; TRBD1 might be the D (6 bases). CDR3 length: 14 residues. Germline CDR1 SNHLY, CDR2 FYNNEI. Trimming took 5 bases from V and 6 from J, leaving 17 bases between them. In DNA, the CDR3 is TGTGCCAGCAGTCAGCAGGGGATCCTCCTCGAGCAGTACTTC. Residues: CASSQQGILLEQYF. The whole variable domain, filled in from reference TRBV2 and TRBJ2-7, reads EPEVTQTPSHQVTQMGQEVILRCVPISNHLYFYWYRQILGQKVEFLVSFYNNEISEKSEIFDDQFSVERPDGSNFTLKIRSTKLEDSAMYFCASSQQGILLEQYFGPGTRLTVT.

The V call is TRBV18, the J call TRBJ1-4; D gene ambiguous. Between the trimmed V and J ends, which lost 3 bases and 4 bases, there was a span of 6 bases. CDR1 and CDR2 (germline): KGHSH, LQKENI. The length of the CDR3 is 13 residues. The CDR3 loop reads CASSPDNNEKLFF. The CDR3 DNA reads TGTGCCAGCTCACCCGACAATAATGAAAAACTGTTTTTT.

CDR3 DNA: TGTGCCAGCAGTCTTCCCCCGCAAGGGGCACGGGAGCTGTTTTTT. Translating gives CASSLPPQGARELFF. This chain joins TRBV28 and TRBJ2-2; tentative D call: TRBD1 (5 bases). This CDR3 is 15 amino acids long. V lost 5 bases and J 9 bases, leaving 19 bases between the germline ends. Germline V gene data show CDR1 as MDHEN and CDR2 as SYDVKM.

The chain couples TRBV6-5 to TRBJ1-1, with no clear D. The V and J ends lost 8 bases and 1 base respectively, with 14 bases between them. This CDR3 has 14 amino acids. From germline, CDR1 is MNHEY and CDR2 SVGAGI. The CDR3 protein is CASRRSAENTEAFF. Here the CDR3 DNA reads TGTGCCAGCCGGAGGTCCGCAGAGAACACTGAAGCTTTCTTT.

The chain has TRBV7-9 and TRBJ2-7; TRBD2 matches at 12 bases. The length of the CDR3 is 16 residues. With V trimmed by 6 bases and J by 3 bases, 9 bases remained unmatched. Per the germline V gene, CDR1 is SEHNR and CDR2 is FQNEAQ (reference sequence). The CDR3 nucleotides are TGTGCCAGCAGAAGGACTAGCGGGGCCTCAGTCTACGAGCAGTACTTC. Translating gives CASRRTSGASVYEQYF.

This sequence joins TRBV4-3 and TRBJ2-3; 11 nucleotides line up with TRBD1. Losses at the gene ends were 5 bases for V and 4 bases for J; bases not matched to a gene: 5. The CDR3 runs to 15 residues. Germline CDR1 and CDR2: LGHNA and YSLEER. Here the CDR3 DNA reads TGCGCCAGCAGCACGGACAGGGGGCTTTCAGATACGCAGTATTTT. This gives the protein CASSTDRGLSDTQYF.